This entry concerns a single TCR beta chain. This specimen comes from a study of shared clonotypes between healthy human individuals. About the study: Donor composition was a couple of women and a few men, aged 18 to 49. The plates for each donor numbered three CD4 naive, three CD4 memory, two CD8 naive and one CD8 memory.

Using approximately 190 ng DNA, tens of thousands of T cell genomes, the sorted-subset replicate PCRs were run. Clones were sequenced by immunoSEQ multiplex PCR, and TCRdb holds only the in-frame ones, with some missing. The table lists a few million clones, roughly 90% of them singletons, with about 0.36% in the top ten. Trimming pared 2 bases from V and 1 base from J, leaving 11 bases between. The length of the CDR3 is 15 residues. From germline, CDR1 is KGHSH and CDR2 LQKENI. The V gene is TRBV18, the J gene TRBJ1-1, with D hard to call. The TCR was taken from a man aged 18 to 30 in good health. Some clones in this sample may be carry-over from other donors' samples. Sequences were obtained from naive CD4+ T cells from PBMCs. Sample subset: CD45RA+ positively selected. The CDR3 coding sequence is TGTGCCAGCTCACCAAGCCTGGGCAGGAACACTGAAGCTTTCTTT. This sequence encodes CASSPSLGRNTEAFF. The complete variable domain, with remaining parts taken from reference TRBV18 and TRBJ1-1, reads NAGVMQNPRHLVRRRGQEARLRCSPMKGHSHVYWYRQLPEEGLKFMVYLQKENIIDESGMPKERFSAEFPKEGPSILRIQQVVRGDSAAYFCASSPSLGRNTEAFFGQGTRLTVV.